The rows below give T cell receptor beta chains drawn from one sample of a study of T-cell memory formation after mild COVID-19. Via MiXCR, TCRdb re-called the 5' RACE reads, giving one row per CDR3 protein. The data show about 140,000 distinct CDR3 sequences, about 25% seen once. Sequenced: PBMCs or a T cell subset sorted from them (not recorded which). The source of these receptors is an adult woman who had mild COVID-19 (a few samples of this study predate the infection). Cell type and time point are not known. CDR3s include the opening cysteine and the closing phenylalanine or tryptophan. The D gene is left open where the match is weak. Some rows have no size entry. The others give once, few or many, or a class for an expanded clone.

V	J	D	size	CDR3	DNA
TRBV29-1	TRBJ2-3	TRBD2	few	CSVFWADSGRWADTQYF	TGCAGCGTTTTTTGGGCCGATAGCGGGAGGTGGGCAGATACGCAGTATTTT
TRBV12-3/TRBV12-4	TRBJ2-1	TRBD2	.	CAIRLAGYNEQFF	TGTGCCATCCGACTAGCGGGTTACAATGAGCAGTTCTTC
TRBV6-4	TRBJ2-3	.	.	CASSADSTDTQYF	TGTGCCAGCAGCGCCGACAGCACAGATACGCAGTATTTT
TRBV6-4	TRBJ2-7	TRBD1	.	CASSPTGGRSYEQYF	TGTGCCAGCAGTCCCACAGGGGGTAGGTCCTACGAGCAGTACTTC
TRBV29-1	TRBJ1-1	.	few	CSVESPGSGEAFF	TGCAGCGTTGAATCGCCAGGGAGCGGTGAAGCTTTCTTT
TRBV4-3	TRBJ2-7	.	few	CASSHSRGTGNEQYF	TGCGCCAGCAGCCACAGCCGGGGAACAGGGAACGAGCAGTACTTC
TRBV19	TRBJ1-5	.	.	CASSLGFRGYQPQHF	TGTGCCAGTAGTCTCGGGTTTCGGGGGTATCAGCCCCAGCATTTT
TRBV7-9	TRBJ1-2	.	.	CASSLIGDGYTF	TGTGCCAGCAGCTTAATCGGGGATGGCTACACCTTC
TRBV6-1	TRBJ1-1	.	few	CASSPPARANTEAFF	TGTGCCAGCAGTCCCCCAGCACGAGCGAACACTGAAGCTTTCTTT
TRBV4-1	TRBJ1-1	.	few	CASSQEGSMNTEAFF	TGCGCCAGCAGCCAAGAGGGCAGCATGAACACTGAAGCTTTCTTT
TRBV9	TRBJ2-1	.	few	CASSVVPRTTYNEQFF	TGTGCCAGCAGCGTCGTTCCTAGGACTACCTACAATGAGCAGTTCTTC
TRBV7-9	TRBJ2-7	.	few	CASSIPDSGYEQYF	TGTGCCAGCAGCATCCCGGACAGTGGCTACGAGCAGTACTTC
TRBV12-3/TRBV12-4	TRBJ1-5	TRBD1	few	CASTDRGSNQPQHF	TGTGCCAGCACCGACAGGGGTAGCAATCAGCCCCAGCATTTT
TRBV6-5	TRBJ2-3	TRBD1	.	CASRSGTGLYF	TGTGCCAGCAGATCCGGGACAGGATTGTATTTT
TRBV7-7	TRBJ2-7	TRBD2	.	CASSPWEGPYEQYF	TGTGCTAGCAGCCCCTGGGAGGGGCCCTACGAGCAGTACTTC
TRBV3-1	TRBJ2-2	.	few	CASSQELLGRIFLDTGELFF	TGTGCCAGCAGCCAAGAATTGCTGGGACGGATTTTTTTGGACACCGGGGAGCTGTTTTTT
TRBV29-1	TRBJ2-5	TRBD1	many	CSVEDQGAVETQYF	TGCAGCGTTGAAGATCAGGGGGCAGTGGAGACCCAGTACTTC
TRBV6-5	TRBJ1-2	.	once	CASRPPAGRYGYTF	TGTGCCAGCAGACCCCCCGCAGGCCGCTATGGCTACACCTTC